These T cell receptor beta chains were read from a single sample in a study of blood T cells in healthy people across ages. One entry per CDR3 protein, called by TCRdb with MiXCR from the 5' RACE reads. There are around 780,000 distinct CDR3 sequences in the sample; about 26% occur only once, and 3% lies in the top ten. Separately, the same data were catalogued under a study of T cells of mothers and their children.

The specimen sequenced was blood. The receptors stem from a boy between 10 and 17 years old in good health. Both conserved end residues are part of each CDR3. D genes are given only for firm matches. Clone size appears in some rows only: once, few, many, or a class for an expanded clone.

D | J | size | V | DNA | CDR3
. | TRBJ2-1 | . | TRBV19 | TGTGCCAGTAGTATGTATAGACCACTGAGCTCCTACAATGAGCAGTTCTTC | CASSMYRPLSSYNEQFF
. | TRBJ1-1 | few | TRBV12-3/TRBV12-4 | TGTGCCAGCAGGCTCGAGAACACTGAAGCTTTCTTT | CASRLENTEAFF
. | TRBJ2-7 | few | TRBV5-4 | TGTGCCAGCAGCTTGTCAAGGGACTCCTCCTACGAGCAGTACTTC | CASSLSRDSSYEQYF
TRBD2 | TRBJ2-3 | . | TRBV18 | TGTGCCAGCTCACCTGTTTTGGTAGCGGGAGAAGATACGCAGTATTTT | CASSPVLVAGEDTQYF
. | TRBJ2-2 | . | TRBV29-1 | TGCAGCGTGTGCATAGCTTCCTGCACCGGGGAGCTGTTTTTT | CSVCIASCTGELFF
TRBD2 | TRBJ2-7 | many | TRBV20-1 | TGCAGTGCCAGAGGGGCTAGCGGGGACTCCTACGAGCAGTACTTC | CSARGASGDSYEQYF
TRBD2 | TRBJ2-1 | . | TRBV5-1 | TGCGCCAGCAGCTGGGGGGGGTCCCCCAGAGATAATGAGCAGTTCTTC | CASSWGGSPRDNEQFF
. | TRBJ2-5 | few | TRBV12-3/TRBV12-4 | TGTGCCAGCAGTTTTAAGGGGTCTCAAGAGACCCAGTACTTC | CASSFKGSQETQYF
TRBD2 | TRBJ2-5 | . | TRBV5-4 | TGTGCCAGCAGCTACGGGGGGGGCTACCAAGAGACCCAGTACTTC | CASSYGGGYQETQYF
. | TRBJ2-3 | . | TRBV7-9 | TGTGCCAGCAGGACCTTCCCAGCCTTCACAGATACGCAGTATTTT | CASRTFPAFTDTQYF
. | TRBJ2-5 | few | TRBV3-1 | TGTGCCAGCAGCCCCAGGGTGTCAGCCTATGAGACCCAGTACTTC | CASSPRVSAYETQYF
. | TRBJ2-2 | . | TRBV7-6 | TGTGCCAGCAGCCGGGGGCAGGCCCTACCGAACACCGGGGAGCTGTTTTTT | CASSRGQALPNTGELFF
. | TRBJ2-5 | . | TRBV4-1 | TGCGCCAGCAGCCATCCAAGGTACCAAGAGACCCAGTACTTC | CASSHPRYQETQYF
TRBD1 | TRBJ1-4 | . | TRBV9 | TGTGCCAGCAGCGTAGGGGACAGTGATGAAAAACTGTTTTTT | CASSVGDSDEKLFF
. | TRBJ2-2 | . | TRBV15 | TGTGCCACCAGCAAAAGCACCGGGGAGCTGTTTTTT | CATSKSTGELFF
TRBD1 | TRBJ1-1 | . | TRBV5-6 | TGTGCCAGCAGCTTGGGGGGACAGCTCTACACTGAAGCTTTCTTT | CASSLGGQLYTEAFF
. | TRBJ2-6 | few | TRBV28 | TGTGCCAGCAAAGGGGTCCCCGGGGCCAACGTCCTGACTTTC | CASKGVPGANVLTF
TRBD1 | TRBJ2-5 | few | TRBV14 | TGTGCCAGCAGCCAAGTAACCACAGGGGGCAGCGAGACCCAGTACTTC | CASSQVTTGGSETQYF
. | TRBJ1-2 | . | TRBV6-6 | TGTGCCAGCACCCCAGGGGATATGGGTGGCTACACCTTC | CASTPGDMGGYTF
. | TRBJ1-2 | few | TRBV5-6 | TGTGCCAGCAGCTTGGATCGCCCGGATGGCTACACCTTC | CASSLDRPDGYTF
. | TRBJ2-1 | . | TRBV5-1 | TGCGCCAGCAGCTTGTCGTTAGGGGGTGCCAATGAGCAGTTCTTC | CASSLSLGGANEQFF